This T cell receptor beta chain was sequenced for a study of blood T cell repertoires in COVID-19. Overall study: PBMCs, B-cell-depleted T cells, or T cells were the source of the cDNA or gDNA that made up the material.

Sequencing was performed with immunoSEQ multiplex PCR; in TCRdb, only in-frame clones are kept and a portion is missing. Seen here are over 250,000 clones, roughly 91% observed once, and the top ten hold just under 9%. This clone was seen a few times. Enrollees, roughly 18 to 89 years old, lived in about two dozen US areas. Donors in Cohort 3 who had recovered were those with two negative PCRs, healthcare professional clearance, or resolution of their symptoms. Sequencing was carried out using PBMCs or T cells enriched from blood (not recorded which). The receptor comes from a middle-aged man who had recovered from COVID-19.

The CDR3, as DNA: TGTGCCAGCAGCTTCGGGACGGGGGGAACTGAAGCTTTCTTT. This translates into CASSFGTGGTEAFF. V and J are TRBV11-2 and TRBJ1-1, with D maybe TRBD1 (5 bases). From germline, CDR1 is SGHAT and CDR2 FQNNGV. V was shortened by 3 bases and J by 5 bases, with 13 bases between the two germline ends. The CDR3 totals 14 residues.